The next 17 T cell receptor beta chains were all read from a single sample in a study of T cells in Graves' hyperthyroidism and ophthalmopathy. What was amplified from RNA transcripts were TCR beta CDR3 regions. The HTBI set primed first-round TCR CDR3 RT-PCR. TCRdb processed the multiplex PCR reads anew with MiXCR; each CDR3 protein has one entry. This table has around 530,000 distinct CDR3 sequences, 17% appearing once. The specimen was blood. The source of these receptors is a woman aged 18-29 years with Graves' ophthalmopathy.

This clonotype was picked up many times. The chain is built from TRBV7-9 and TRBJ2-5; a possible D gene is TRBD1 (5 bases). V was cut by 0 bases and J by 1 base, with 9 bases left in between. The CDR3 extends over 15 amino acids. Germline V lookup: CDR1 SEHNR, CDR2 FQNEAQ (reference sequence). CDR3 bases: TGTGCCAGCAGCTTAGCGCAGACAGTCCAAGAGACCCAGTACTTC. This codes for CASSLAQTVQETQYF.

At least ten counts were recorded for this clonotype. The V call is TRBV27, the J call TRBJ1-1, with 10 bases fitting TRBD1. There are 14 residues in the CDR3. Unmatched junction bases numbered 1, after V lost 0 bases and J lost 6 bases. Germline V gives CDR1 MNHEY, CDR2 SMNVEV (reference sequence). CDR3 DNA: TGTGCCAGCAGTTTATCGGGACAGGGGTCTGAAGCTTTCTTT. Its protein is CASSLSGQGSEAFF.

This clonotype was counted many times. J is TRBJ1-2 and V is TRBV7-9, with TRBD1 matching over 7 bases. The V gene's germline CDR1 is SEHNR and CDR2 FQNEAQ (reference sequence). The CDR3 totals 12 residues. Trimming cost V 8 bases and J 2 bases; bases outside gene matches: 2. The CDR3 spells CASGQANYGYTF. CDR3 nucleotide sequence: TGTGCCAGCGGACAGGCAAACTATGGCTACACCTTC.

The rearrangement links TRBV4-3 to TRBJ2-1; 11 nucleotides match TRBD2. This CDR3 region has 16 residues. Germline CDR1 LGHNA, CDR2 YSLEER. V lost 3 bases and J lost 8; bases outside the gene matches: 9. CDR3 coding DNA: TGCGCCAGCAGCCACCAACTAGCGGGAGATGTTGATGAGCAGTTCTTC. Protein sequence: CASSHQLAGDVDEQFF.

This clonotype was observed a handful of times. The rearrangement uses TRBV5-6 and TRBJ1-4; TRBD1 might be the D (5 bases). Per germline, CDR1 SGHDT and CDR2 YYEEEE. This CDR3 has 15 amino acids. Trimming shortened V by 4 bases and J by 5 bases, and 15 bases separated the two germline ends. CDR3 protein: CASSVGTQANEKLFF. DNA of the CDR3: TGTGCCAGCAGCGTGGGGACTCAAGCAAATGAAAAACTGTTTTTT.

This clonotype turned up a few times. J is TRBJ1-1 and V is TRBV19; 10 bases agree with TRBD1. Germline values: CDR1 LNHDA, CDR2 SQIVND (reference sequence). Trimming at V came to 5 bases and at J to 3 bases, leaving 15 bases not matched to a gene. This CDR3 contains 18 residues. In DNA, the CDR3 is TGTGCCAGTAGTTTCCCCCGGGACAGGGGACCCGGGGACACTGAAGCTTTCTTT. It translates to CASSFPRDRGPGDTEAFF.

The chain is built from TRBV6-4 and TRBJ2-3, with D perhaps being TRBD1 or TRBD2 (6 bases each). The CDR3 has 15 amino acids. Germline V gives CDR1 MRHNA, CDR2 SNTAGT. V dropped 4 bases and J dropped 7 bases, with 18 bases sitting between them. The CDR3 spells CASSAGDLSTNTQYF. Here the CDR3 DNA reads TGTGCCAGCAGTGCAGGGGACTTGTCCACCAATACGCAGTATTTT.

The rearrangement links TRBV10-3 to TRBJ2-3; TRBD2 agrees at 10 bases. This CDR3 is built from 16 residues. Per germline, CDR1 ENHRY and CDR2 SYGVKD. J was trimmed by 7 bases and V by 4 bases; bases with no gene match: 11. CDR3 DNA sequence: TGTGCCATCAGTGCCGGTAGCGGGGGGCCCTTCCATACGCAGTATTTT. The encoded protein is CAISAGSGGPFHTQYF.

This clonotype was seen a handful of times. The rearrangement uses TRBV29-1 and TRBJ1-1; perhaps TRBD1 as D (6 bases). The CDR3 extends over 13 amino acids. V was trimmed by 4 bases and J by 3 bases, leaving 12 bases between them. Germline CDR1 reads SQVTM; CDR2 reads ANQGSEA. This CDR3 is CSVAQGLDTEAFF. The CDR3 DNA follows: TGCAGCGTTGCACAGGGCTTGGACACTGAAGCTTTCTTT.

CDR3 protein: CASSDEGRTDTQYF. DNA for the CDR3: TGTGCCAGCAGTGATGAGGGCCGCACAGATACGCAGTATTTT. This chain uses TRBV2 with TRBJ2-3; the D gene is possibly TRBD2 (5 bases). Germline CDR1 and CDR2: SNHLY and FYNNEI. This CDR3 is built from 14 residues. V lost 3 bases, J lost 1 base, and 8 bases lay in between. Looking up the rest from reference TRBV2 and TRBJ2-3 gives the full variable domain: EPEVTQTPSHQVTQMGQEVILRCVPISNHLYFYWYRQILGQKVEFLVSFYNNEISEKSEIFDDQFSVERPDGSNFTLKIRSTKLEDSAMYFCASSDEGRTDTQYFGPGTRLTVL.

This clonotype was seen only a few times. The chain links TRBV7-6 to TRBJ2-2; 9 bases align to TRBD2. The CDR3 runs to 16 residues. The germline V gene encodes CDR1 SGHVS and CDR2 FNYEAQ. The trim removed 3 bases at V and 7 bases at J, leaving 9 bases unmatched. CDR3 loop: CASSFSGTAGGGELFF. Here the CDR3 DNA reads TGTGCCAGCAGCTTTTCTGGGACAGCGGGAGGCGGGGAGCTGTTTTTT.

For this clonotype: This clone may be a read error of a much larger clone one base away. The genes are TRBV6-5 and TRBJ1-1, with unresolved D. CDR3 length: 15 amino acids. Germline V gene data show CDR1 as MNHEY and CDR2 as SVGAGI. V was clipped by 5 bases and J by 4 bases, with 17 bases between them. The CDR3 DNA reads TGTGCCAGCAGTACCATTCAAGATACGAGCACTGAAGCTTTCTTT. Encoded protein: CASSTIQDTSTEAFF.

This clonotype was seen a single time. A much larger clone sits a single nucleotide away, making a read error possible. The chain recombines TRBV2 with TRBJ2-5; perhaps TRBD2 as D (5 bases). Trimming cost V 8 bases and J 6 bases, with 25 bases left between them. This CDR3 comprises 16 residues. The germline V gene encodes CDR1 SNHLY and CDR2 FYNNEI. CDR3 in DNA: TGTGCCAGCCGGGGTGCCGAAACAGCCAGTCAAAAGACCCAGTACTTC. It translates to CASRGAETASQKTQYF.

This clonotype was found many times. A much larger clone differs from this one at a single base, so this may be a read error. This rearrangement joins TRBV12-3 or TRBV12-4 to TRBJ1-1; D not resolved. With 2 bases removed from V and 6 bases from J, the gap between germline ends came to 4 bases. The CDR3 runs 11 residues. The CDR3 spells CASSLWAEAFF. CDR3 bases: TGTGCCAGCAGTTTATGGGCTGAAGCTTTCTTT.

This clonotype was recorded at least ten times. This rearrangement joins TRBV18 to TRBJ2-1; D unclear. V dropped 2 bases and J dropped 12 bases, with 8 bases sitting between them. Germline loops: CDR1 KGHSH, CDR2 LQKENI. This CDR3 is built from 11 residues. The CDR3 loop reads CASSPTKGQFF. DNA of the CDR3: TGTGCCAGCTCACCAACCAAGGGGCAGTTCTTC.

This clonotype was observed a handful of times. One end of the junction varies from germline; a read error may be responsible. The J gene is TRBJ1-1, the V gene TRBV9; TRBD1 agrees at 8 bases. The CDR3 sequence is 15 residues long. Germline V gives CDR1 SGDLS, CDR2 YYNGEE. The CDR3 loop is CAGSPRTGPDTEAFF. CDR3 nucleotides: TGTGCCGGCAGCCCGCGGACAGGGCCGGACACTGAAGCTTTCTTT.

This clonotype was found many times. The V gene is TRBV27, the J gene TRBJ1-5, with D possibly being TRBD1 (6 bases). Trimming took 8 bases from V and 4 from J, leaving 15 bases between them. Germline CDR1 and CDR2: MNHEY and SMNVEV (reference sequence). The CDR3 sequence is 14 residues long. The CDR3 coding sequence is TGTGCCAGCTCCCCCCGGGACAATAATCAGCCCCAGCATTTT. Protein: CASSPRDNNQPQHF.